The text below deals with one T cell receptor (beta chain). This specimen belongs to a study of technical replicates of blood from a handful of donors. Germline V CDR1 and CDR2: SGHNT, YENEEA. This CDR3 is built from 13 residues. Deletions cut 4 bases from V and 6 bases from J, with 11 bases between. The repertoire was sequenced with immunoSEQ multiplex PCR; TCRdb's copy has only in-frame clones and lacks some. The table has under 85,000 clones, approximately 86% seen once. Sequenced input: PBMCs. This TCR came from a human donor in good health. Some clones in this sample may be carry-over from other donors' samples. The J gene is TRBJ2-3, the V gene TRBV11-3; D is possibly TRBD1 (5 bases). This chain's CDR3 is CASSSLRGDTQYF. DNA of the CDR3: TGTGCCAGCAGCTCCCTTAGGGGTGATACGCAGTATTTT.